These T cell receptor beta chains were read from a single sample in a study of blood T cell repertoires in COVID-19. Generated by immunoSEQ multiplex PCR, the TCRdb table keeps only in-frame clones and is missing some. The sample contains some 450,000 clones, 70% to 90% of which appear only once. Sample: peripheral blood. The receptors shown here come from a man in his late teens or twenties with COVID-19, enrolled during active disease. Both conserved end residues are part of each CDR3. Size tells how often a clone was seen (once, few, many) or the class of an expanded clone, and some rows leave it out.

clone size	V gene	J gene	CDR3 protein
.	TRBV6-6	TRBJ2-7	CASSPTSYEQYF
.	TRBV6-7	TRBJ1-1	CASSYDSPSPTLPNTEAFF
.	TRBV13	TRBJ2-5	CASSFGTSGFQETQYF
.	TRBV6-1	TRBJ1-5	CASRPRGGNQPQHF
.	TRBV6-6	TRBJ1-5	CASSYVISNQPQHF
.	TRBV28	TRBJ1-1	CASSSPAPEGRAFF
.	TRBV10-3	TRBJ2-1	CAIRASGRAEKEQFF
.	TRBV5-1	TRBJ2-1	CASGTPGQGWNEQFF
many	TRBV5-1	TRBJ1-1	CASSLAQVGTEAFF
.	TRBV7-9	TRBJ1-6	CASSPTGLVDSPLHF
once	TRBV19	TRBJ1-4	CASMGGREKLFF
.	TRBV2	TRBJ2-3	CALKASLADTQYF
.	TRBV14	TRBJ2-3	CASSQGLGADTQYF
.	TRBV7-8	TRBJ1-5	CASSGVQDSNQPQHF
.	TRBV24-1	TRBJ2-7	CATRELQTYRSEQYF
.	TRBV6-5	TRBJ2-1	CASSLSGGGYNEQFF
.	TRBV7-8	TRBJ2-5	CASSSSGTGVLETQYF